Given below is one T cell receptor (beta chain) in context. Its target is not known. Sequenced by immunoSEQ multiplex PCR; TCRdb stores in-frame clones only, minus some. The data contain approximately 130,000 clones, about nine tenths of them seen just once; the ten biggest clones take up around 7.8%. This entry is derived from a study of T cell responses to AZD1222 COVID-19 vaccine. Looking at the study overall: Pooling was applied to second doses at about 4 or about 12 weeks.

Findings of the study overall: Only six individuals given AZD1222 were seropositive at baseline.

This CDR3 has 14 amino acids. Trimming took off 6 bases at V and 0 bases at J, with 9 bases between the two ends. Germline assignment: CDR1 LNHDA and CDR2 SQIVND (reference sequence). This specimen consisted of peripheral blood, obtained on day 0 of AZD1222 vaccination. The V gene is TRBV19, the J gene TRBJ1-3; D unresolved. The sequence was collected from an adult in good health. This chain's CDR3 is CASRPGSSGNTIYF. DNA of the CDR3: TGTGCCAGTAGGCCAGGCAGCTCTGGAAACACCATATATTTT.